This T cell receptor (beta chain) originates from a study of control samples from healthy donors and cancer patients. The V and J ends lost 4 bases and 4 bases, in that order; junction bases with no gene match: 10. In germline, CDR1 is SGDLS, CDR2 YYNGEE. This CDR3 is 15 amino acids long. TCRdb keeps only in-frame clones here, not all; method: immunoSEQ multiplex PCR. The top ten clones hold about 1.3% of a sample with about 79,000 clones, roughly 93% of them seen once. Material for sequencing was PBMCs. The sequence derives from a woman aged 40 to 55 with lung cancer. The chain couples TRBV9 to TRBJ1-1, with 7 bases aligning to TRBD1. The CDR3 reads CASSPWDSVGTEAFF. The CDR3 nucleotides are TGTGCCAGCAGCCCCTGGGACAGTGTTGGCACTGAAGCTTTCTTT.